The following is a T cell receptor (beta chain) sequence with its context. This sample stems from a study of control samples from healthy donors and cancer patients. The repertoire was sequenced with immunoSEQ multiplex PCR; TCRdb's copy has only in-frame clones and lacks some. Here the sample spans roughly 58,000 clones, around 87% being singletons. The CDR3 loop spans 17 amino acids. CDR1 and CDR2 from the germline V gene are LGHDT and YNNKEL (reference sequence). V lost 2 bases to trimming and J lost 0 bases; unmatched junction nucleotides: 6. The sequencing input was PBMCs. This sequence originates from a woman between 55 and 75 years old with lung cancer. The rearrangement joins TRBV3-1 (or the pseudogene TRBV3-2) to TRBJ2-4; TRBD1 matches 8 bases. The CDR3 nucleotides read TGTGCCAGCAGCCAATGGACAGGGCCCCTAGCCAAAAACATTCAGTACTTC. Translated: CASSQWTGPLAKNIQYF.